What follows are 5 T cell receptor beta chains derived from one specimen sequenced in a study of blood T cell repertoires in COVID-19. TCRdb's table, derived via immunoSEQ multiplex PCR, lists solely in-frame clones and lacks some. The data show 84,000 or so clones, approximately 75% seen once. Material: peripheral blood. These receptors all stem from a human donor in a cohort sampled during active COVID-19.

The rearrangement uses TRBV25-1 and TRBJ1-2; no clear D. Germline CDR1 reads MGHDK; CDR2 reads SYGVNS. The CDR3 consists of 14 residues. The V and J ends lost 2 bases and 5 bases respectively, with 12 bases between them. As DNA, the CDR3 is TGTGCCAGCAGTGAAGTTATATATTCTTATGGCTACACCTTC. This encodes CASSEVIYSYGYTF.

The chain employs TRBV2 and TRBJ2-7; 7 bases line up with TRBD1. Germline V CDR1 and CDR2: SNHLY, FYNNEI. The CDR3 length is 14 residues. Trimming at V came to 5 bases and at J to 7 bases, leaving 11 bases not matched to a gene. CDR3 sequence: CASSQDRPWEEQYF. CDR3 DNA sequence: TGTGCCAGCAGTCAGGACAGGCCCTGGGAGGAGCAGTACTTC.

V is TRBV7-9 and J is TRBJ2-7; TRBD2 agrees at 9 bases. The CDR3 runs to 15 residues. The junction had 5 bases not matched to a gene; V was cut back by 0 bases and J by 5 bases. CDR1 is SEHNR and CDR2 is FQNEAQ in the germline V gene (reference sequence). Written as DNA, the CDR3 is TGTGCCAGCAGCTTAGCGCTGGCTAGCGGGGACGAGCAGTACTTC. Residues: CASSLALASGDEQYF. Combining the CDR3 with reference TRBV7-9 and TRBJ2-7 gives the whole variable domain DTGVSQNPRHKITKRGQNVTFRCDPISEHNRLYWYRQTLGQGPEFLTYFQNEAQLEKSRLLSDRFSAERPKGSFSTLEIQRTEQGDSAMYLCASSLALASGDEQYFGPGTRLTVT.

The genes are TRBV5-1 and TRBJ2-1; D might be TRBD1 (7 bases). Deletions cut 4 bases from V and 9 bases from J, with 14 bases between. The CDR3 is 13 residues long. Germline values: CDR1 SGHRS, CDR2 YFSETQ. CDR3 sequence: CASSRRDSREQFF. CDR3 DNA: TGCGCCAGCAGCCGGCGGGACAGTCGTGAGCAGTTCTTC. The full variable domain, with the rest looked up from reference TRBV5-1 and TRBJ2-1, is KAGVTQTPRYLIKTRGQQVTLSCSPISGHRSVSWYQQTPGQGLQFLFEYFSETQRNKGNFPGRFSGRQFSNSRSEMNVSTLELGDSALYLCASSRRDSREQFFGPGTRLTVL.

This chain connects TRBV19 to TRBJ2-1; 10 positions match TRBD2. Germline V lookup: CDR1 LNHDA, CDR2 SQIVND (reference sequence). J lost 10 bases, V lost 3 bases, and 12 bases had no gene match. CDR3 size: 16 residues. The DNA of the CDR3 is TGTGCCAGTAGTATTAGTAGCGGGGGGCGTTTTGGGGAGCAGTTCTTC. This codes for CASSISSGGRFGEQFF.